The 24 T cell receptor beta chains below all came from one sample that was sequenced in a study of OX40 agonist ivuxolimab in advanced cancers. Measured with immunoSEQ multiplex PCR; TCRdb has only the in-frame clones, and not every one. The table has some 98,000 clones, about four fifths seen once. The sample here was CD4+ or CD8+ T cells sorted from blood, taken in a trial of the OX40 agonist ivuxolimab. The receptors shown here come from an adult with an advanced solid tumor such as melanoma, head and neck, liver or kidney cancer.

J is TRBJ2-2 and V is TRBV4-3; D is unclear. CDR1 and CDR2 (germline): LGHNA, YSLEER. Trimming left V 2 bases short and J 5 bases short, with 15 bases between. The length of the CDR3 is 16 residues. Written as DNA, the CDR3 is TGCGCCAGCAGCCAATCTCCCAAAGTAAGGACCGGGGAGCTGTTTTTT. As protein: CASSQSPKVRTGELFF.

This clone showed up just once. The chain joins TRBV5-1 to TRBJ1-2; no firm D call. The CDR3 runs 14 residues. Germline V gives CDR1 SGHRS, CDR2 YFSETQ. With 4 bases removed from V and 1 base from J, the gap between germline ends came to 11 bases. CDR3 amino acids: CASSETGFNYGYTF. In DNA form, the CDR3 reads TGCGCCAGCAGCGAGACGGGATTTAACTATGGCTACACCTTC.

The chain has TRBV6-6 and TRBJ2-5; 7 nucleotides match TRBD2. The ends lost 6 bases at V and 1 base at J; junction bases unmatched: 5. The CDR3 runs 14 residues. Germline V gene sequence: CDR1 MNHNY, CDR2 SVGAGI (reference sequence). CDR3 bases: TGTGCCAGCAGAAGAACTAGCGCCCAAGAGACCCAGTACTTC. It is translated as CASRRTSAQETQYF.

The rearrangement links TRBV6-4 to TRBJ2-1; TRBD2 matches 8 bases. The germline V gene has CDR1 MRHNA and CDR2 SNTAGT. Trimming took 3 bases from V and 9 from J; bases not matched to a gene: 10. CDR3 length: 15 amino acids. The CDR3 region has the DNA TGTGCCAGCAGTGAGACCAGCGGGAGAGTTGGTGAGCAGTTCTTC. Encoded protein: CASSETSGRVGEQFF.

V usage is TRBV28 and J usage is TRBJ2-2; the match to TRBD2 covers 10 bases. V dropped 7 bases and J dropped 6; count of bases not matched to a gene: 11. This CDR3 has 16 amino acids. Germline V gene sequence: CDR1 MDHEN, CDR2 SYDVKM. CDR3 protein: CASTSLSLAGAGELFF. The DNA of the CDR3 is TGTGCCAGCACTTCTTTGAGCCTAGCGGGAGCCGGGGAGCTGTTTTTT.

The chain employs TRBV10-2 and TRBJ2-4; D not certain. CDR1 is WSHSY and CDR2 is SAAADI in the germline V gene. This CDR3 comprises 15 residues. Between the trimmed V and J ends, which lost 3 bases and 0 bases, there was a span of 9 bases. The DNA of the CDR3 is TGCGCCAGCAGTGACTGGGGTTTAGCCAAAAACATTCAGTACTTC. Its translation: CASSDWGLAKNIQYF.

The CDR3 region has the DNA TGCGCCAGCAGCCAACAAGGAACCGGGACAGGGAACCACGAGCAGTACTTC. Its protein product is CASSQQGTGTGNHEQYF. V usage is TRBV4-1 and J usage is TRBJ2-7; TRBD1 agrees at 9 bases. CDR1 and CDR2 (germline): MGHRA, YSYEKL. This CDR3 is built from 17 residues. The junction had 13 bases not matched to a gene; V was cut back by 2 bases and J by 5 bases.

The chain uses TRBV6-5 and TRBJ1-2; a possible D gene is TRBD1 (6 bases). Germline V CDR1 and CDR2: MNHEY, SVGAGI. V was pared by 7 bases and J by 8 bases, with 17 bases between. The CDR3 is 13 residues long. The CDR3 sequence is CASTRGGAGGYTF. The CDR3 DNA is TGTGCCAGCACAAGGGGGGGCGCGGGAGGCTACACCTTC.

This clone was detected a few times. The genes are TRBV2 and TRBJ1-5, with D tentatively TRBD1 (5 bases). The CDR3 runs to 14 residues. V was clipped by 5 bases and J by 1 base, with 9 bases between them. CDR1 is SNHLY, CDR2 FYNNEI, per germline. The CDR3 loop reads CASSLEGSNQPQHF. The CDR3 DNA sequence: TGTGCCAGCAGTTTGGAGGGGAGCAATCAGCCCCAGCATTTT.

J is TRBJ2-7 and V is TRBV7-2, with 8 bases identical to TRBD1. The germline V gene has CDR1 SGHTA and CDR2 FQGNSA. The V gene end was trimmed by 1 base and the J gene end by 6 bases; junction bases not matched to a gene: 11. CDR3 length: 16 amino acids. The CDR3 region has the DNA TGTGCCAGCAGCTTAGAGGCAGGGGGCGTTCGGGGCGAGCAGTACTTC. The encoded protein is CASSLEAGGVRGEQYF. Complete variable domain (other parts from reference TRBV7-2 and TRBJ2-7): GAGVSQSPSNKVTEKGKDVELRCDPISGHTALYWYRQSLGQGLEFLIYFQGNSAPDKSGLPSDRFSAERTGGSVSTLTIQRTQQEDSAVYLCASSLEAGGVRGEQYFGPGTRLTVT.

The V call is TRBV4-2, the J call TRBJ2-1; 11 bases line up with TRBD2. V was pared by 4 bases and J by 5 bases, with 7 bases of the junction left unmatched. In germline, CDR1 is LGHNA, CDR2 YNFKEQ. The CDR3 sequence is 16 residues long. In DNA form, the CDR3 reads TGTGCCAGCAGCCGCGAACTAGCGGGGGCGAACAATGAGCAGTTCTTC. Its protein is CASSRELAGANNEQFF.

The V and J genes are TRBV7-2 and TRBJ2-2; D gene unclear. Deletions cut 5 bases from V and 4 bases from J, with 8 bases between. The CDR3 has 13 residues. The germline V gene has CDR1 SGHTA and CDR2 FQGNSA. CDR3 amino acids: CASSPKRTGELFF. For the CDR3, the DNA is TGTGCCAGCAGCCCAAAGCGCACCGGGGAGCTGTTTTTT.

V is TRBV20-1 and J is TRBJ2-5; D call uncertain. The germline gives CDR1 DFQATT, CDR2 SNEGSKA (reference sequence). The CDR3 is made up of 10 amino acids. V was cut by 2 bases and J by 5 bases, with 3 bases left in between. CDR3 DNA: TGCAGTGCTAGAAGGGAGACCCAGTACTTC. It is translated as CSARRETQYF.

The chain joins TRBV28 to TRBJ1-2; TRBD1 matches at 7 bases. V shed 4 bases, J shed 4 bases, and the junction held 6 bases outside the gene matches. Germline V CDR1 and CDR2: MDHEN, SYDVKM. This CDR3 is 14 amino acids long. In DNA, the CDR3 is TGTGCCAGCAGTTCCTCGGGACAGACCTATGGCTACACCTTC. This codes for CASSSSGQTYGYTF.

The chain has TRBV11-2 and TRBJ2-7; tentative D call: TRBD2 (6 bases). The V gene lost 1 base and the J gene lost 7 bases, with 11 bases spanning the gap. The CDR3 extends over 13 amino acids. CDR1 SGHAT and CDR2 FQNNGV come from the germline V gene. CDR3 in DNA: TGTGCCAGCAGCTTAGTATTGGGGGGAGAGCAGTACTTC. Translated, it gives CASSLVLGGEQYF.

The chain links TRBV5-1 to TRBJ2-5, with D maybe TRBD1 (6 bases). This CDR3 has 14 residues. The ends were cut back, 4 bases at V and 4 bases at J, with 14 bases in the middle. Germline assignment: CDR1 SGHRS and CDR2 YFSETQ. CDR3 in DNA: TGCGCCAGCAGCCTCGGACAGTATGGAGAGACCCAGTACTTC. Protein sequence: CASSLGQYGETQYF.

This chain connects TRBV5-4 to TRBJ1-5, with D tentatively TRBD1 (5 bases). CDR3 length: 14 amino acids. Trimming took off 2 bases at V and 8 bases at J, with 14 bases between the two ends. Germline CDR1 SGHNT, CDR2 YYREEE (reference sequence). The CDR3 sequence is CASSLKGKGKPQHF. In DNA form, the CDR3 reads TGTGCCAGCAGCTTAAAGGGGAAGGGGAAGCCCCAGCATTTT.

This chain connects TRBV7-2 to TRBJ2-1; 7 nucleotides align to TRBD2. V gave up 4 bases and J gave up 10 bases; unmatched junction bases: 7. CDR3 length: 13 residues. Germline V gives CDR1 SGHTA, CDR2 FQGNSA. This chain's CDR3 is CASSSRGEGEQFF. CDR3 DNA sequence: TGTGCCAGCAGCTCACGGGGGGAGGGGGAGCAGTTCTTC.

A word on this clone: Germline and junction disagree at one end, which may indicate a read error. The chain is built from TRBV18 and TRBJ2-3, with TRBD2 identical over 10 bases. This CDR3 spans 18 amino acids. Germline CDR1 KGHSH, CDR2 LQKENI. CDR3 coding DNA: TGTGCCAGCTCCCCACCCAGAGCGGGAGGGAGAGGCGCAGATACGCAGTATTTT. It specifies CASSPPRAGGRGADTQYF.

The rearrangement links TRBV19 to TRBJ2-1; 7 positions match TRBD1. Unmatched junction bases numbered 3, after V lost 4 bases and J lost 0 bases. There are 15 residues in the CDR3. From germline, CDR1 is LNHDA and CDR2 SQIVND (reference sequence). CDR3 DNA: TGTGCCAGTAGTACCGACAGGGCCTCCTACAATGAGCAGTTCTTC. Translating gives CASSTDRASYNEQFF.

V gene TRBV10-3 combines with J gene TRBJ2-3; D is ambiguous. This CDR3 region has 11 residues. The V end lost 3 bases, the J end lost 8 bases, and 6 bases lay between the germline ends. Germline V gene data show CDR1 as ENHRY and CDR2 as SYGVKD. CDR3 residues: CAISEKSTQYF. CDR3 DNA sequence: TGTGCCATCAGTGAAAAGAGTACGCAGTATTTT.

This rearrangement joins TRBV27 to TRBJ2-5; D uncertain. CDR1 is MNHEY, CDR2 SMNVEV, per germline (reference sequence). The V end lost 6 bases, the J end lost 9 bases, and 20 bases lay between the germline ends. The length of the CDR3 is 14 residues. The CDR3 DNA sequence: TGTGCCAGCAGCCCCCGCGACCCGGCGCTGGCCCAGTACTTC. Its protein is CASSPRDPALAQYF.

This chain uses TRBV6-1 with TRBJ2-7; D is undetermined. CDR3 size: 14 residues. Germline values: CDR1 MNHNS, CDR2 SASEGT. Trimming shortened V by 6 bases and J by 4 bases, and 16 bases separated the two germline ends. The CDR3 protein is CASRKDGRLYEQYF. The CDR3 nucleotides are TGTGCCAGCAGGAAGGACGGACGGCTTTACGAGCAGTACTTC.

The J gene is TRBJ2-7, the V gene TRBV18; D is unclear. This CDR3 has 12 residues. CDR1 KGHSH and CDR2 LQKENI come from the germline V gene. V dropped 4 bases and J dropped 3 bases, with 7 bases sitting between them. The CDR3 bases are TGTGCCAGCTCACATAGCATCTACGAGCAGTACTTC. Translation gives CASSHSIYEQYF. Full variable domain (outside the CDR3, taken from reference TRBV18 and TRBJ2-7): NAGVMQNPRHLVRRRGQEARLRCSPMKGHSHVYWYRQLPEEGLKFMVYLQKENIIDESGMPKERFSAEFPKEGPSILRIQQVVRGDSAAYFCASSHSIYEQYFGPGTRLTVT.